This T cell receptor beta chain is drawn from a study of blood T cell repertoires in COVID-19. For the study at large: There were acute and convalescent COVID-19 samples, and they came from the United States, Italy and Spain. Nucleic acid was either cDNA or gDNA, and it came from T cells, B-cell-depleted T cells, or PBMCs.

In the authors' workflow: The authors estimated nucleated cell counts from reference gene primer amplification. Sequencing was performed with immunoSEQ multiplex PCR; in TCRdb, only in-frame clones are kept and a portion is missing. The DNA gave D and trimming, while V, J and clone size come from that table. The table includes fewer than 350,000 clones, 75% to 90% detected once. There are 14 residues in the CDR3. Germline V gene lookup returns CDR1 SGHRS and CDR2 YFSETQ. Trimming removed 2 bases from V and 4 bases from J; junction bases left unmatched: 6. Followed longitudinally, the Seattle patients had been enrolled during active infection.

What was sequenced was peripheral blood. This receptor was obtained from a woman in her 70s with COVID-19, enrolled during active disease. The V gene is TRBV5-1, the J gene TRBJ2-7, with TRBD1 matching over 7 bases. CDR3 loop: CASSFSQGEYEQYF. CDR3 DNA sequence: TGCGCCAGCAGCTTCTCCCAGGGGGAGTACGAGCAGTACTTC. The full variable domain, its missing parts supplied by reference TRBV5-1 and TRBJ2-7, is KAGVTQTPRYLIKTRGQQVTLSCSPISGHRSVSWYQQTPGQGLQFLFEYFSETQRNKGNFPGRFSGRQFSNSRSEMNVSTLELGDSALYLCASSFSQGEYEQYFGPGTRLTVT.